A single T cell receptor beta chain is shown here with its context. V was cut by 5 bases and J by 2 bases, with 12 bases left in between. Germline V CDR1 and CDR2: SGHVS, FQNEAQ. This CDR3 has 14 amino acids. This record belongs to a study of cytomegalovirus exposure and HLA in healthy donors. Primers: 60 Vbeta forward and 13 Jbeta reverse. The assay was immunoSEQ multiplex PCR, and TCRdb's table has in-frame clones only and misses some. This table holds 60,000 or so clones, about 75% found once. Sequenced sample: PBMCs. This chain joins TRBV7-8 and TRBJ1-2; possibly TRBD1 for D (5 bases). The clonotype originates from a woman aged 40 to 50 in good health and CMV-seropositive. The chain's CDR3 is CASSGRGVNYGYTF. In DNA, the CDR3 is TGTGCCAGCAGCGGGCGGGGGGTAAACTATGGCTACACCTTC.